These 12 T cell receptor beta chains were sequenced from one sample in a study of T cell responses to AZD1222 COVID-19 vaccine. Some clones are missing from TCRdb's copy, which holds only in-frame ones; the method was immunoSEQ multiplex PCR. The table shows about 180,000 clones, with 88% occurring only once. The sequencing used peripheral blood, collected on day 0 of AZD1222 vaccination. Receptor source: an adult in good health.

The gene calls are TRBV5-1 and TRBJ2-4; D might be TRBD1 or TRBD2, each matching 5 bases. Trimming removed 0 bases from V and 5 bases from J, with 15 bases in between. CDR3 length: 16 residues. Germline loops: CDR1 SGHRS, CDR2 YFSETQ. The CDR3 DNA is TGCGCCAGCAGCTTGGCAGTCGGGGACCTCCAAAACATTCAGTACTTC. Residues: CASSLAVGDLQNIQYF. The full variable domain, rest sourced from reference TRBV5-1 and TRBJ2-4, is KAGVTQTPRYLIKTRGQQVTLSCSPISGHRSVSWYQQTPGQGLQFLFEYFSETQRNKGNFPGRFSGRQFSNSRSEMNVSTLELGDSALYLCASSLAVGDLQNIQYFGAGTRLSVL.

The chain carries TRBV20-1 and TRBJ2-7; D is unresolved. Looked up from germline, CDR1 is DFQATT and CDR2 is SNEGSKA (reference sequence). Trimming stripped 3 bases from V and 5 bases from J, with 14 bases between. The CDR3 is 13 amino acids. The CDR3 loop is CSASRALDHEQYF. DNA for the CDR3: TGCAGTGCTAGTAGGGCTTTGGACCACGAGCAGTACTTC.

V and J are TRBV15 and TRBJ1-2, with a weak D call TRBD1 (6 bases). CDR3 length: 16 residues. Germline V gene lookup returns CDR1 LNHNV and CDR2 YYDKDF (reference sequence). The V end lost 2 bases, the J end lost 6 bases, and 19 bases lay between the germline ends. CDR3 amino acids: CATSRRTGTSGDGYTF. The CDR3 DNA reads TGTGCCACCAGCAGAAGGACGGGGACATCCGGGGATGGCTACACCTTC.

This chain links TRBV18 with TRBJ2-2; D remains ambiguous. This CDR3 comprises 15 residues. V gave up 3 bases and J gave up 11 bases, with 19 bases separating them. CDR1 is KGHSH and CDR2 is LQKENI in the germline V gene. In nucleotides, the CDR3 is TGTGCCAGCTCACCCATCAGACCACCTGGTTTAGAGCTGTTTTTT. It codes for CASSPIRPPGLELFF.

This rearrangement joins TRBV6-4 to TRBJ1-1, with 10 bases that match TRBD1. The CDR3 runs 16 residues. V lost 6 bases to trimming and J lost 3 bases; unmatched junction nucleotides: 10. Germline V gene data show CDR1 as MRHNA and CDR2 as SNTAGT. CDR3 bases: TGTGCCAGCAGACAAAGGACAGGGGGAGGGGACACTGAAGCTTTCTTT. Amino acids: CASRQRTGGGDTEAFF.

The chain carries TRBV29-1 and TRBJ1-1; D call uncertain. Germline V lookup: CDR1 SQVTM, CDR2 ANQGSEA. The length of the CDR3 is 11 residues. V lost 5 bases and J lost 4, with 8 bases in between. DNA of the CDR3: TGCAGCGTTTATTGGGGCACTGAAGCTTTCTTT. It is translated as CSVYWGTEAFF.

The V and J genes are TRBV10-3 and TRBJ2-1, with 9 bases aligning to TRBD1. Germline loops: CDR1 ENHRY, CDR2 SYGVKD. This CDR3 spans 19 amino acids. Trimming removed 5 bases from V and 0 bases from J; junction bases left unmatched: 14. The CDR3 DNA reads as TGTGCCATCAGTTCGCCGGTACAGGGGGCCCAGAGCTCCTACAATGAGCAGTTCTTC. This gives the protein CAISSPVQGAQSSYNEQFF.

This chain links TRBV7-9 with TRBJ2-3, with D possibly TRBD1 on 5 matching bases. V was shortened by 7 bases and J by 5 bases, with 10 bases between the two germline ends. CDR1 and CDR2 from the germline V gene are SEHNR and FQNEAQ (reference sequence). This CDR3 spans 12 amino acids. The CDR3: CASTNQGDTQYF. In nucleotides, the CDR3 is TGTGCCAGCACCAACCAGGGAGATACGCAGTATTTT.

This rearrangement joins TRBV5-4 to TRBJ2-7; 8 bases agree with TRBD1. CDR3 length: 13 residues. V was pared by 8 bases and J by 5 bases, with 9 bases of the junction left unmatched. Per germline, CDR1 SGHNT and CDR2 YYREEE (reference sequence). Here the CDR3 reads CASTGQGNDEQYF. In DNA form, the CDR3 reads TGTGCCAGTACTGGACAGGGTAACGACGAGCAGTACTTC.

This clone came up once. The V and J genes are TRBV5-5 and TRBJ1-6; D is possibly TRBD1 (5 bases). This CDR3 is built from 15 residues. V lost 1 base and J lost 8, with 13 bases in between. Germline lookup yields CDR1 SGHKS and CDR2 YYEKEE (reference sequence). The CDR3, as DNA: TGTGCCAGCAGCTTGATTGCCCAAGGGGATTCACCCCTCCACTTT. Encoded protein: CASSLIAQGDSPLHF. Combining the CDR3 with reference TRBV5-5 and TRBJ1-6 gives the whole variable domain DAGVTQSPTHLIKTRGQQVTLRCSPISGHKSVSWYQQVLGQGPQFIFQYYEKEERGRGNFPDRFSARQFPNYSSELNVNALLLGDSALYLCASSLIAQGDSPLHFGNGTRLTVT.

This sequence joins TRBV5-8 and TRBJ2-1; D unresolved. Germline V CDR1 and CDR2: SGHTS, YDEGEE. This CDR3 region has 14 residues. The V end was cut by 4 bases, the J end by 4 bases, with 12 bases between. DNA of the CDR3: TGTGCCAGCAGCGTCGGAGCTGGGTACAATGAGCAGTTCTTC. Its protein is CASSVGAGYNEQFF.

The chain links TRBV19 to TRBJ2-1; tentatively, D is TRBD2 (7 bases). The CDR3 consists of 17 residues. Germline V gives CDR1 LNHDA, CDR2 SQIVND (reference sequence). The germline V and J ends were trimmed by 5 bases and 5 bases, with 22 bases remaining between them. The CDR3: CASSPAPVGGANNEQFF. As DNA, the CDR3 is TGTGCCAGTAGTCCCGCCCCGGTGGGGGGGGCGAACAATGAGCAGTTCTTC.